A single sample is the source of the 21 T cell receptor beta chains below, sequenced in a study of control samples from healthy donors and cancer patients. TCRdb's copy holds only in-frame clones and misses some; the assay was immunoSEQ multiplex PCR. The sample includes about 180,000 clones, 94% of them seen just once. The specimen sequenced was blood. These receptors were obtained from a woman aged 18-29 years in good health.

In this sample, this clone turned up a few times. The sample carries other DNA sequences with the same CDR3. The chain has TRBV15 and TRBJ2-7, with unresolved D. Germline assignment: CDR1 LNHNV and CDR2 YYDKDF (reference sequence). V dropped 1 base and J dropped 3 bases, with 7 bases sitting between them. The CDR3 extends over 13 amino acids. The DNA of the CDR3 is TGTGCCACCAGCAGAGCGCGAAACTACGAGCAGTACTTC. Translated: CATSRARNYEQYF. Using reference TRBV15 and TRBJ2-7 for the parts outside the CDR3, the full variable domain is DAMVIQNPRYQVTQFGKPVTLSCSQTLNHNVMYWYQQKSSQAPKLLFHYYDKDFNNEADTPDNFQSRRPNTSFCFLDIRSPGLGDTAMYLCATSRARNYEQYFGPGTRLTVT.

This chain uses TRBV11-2 with TRBJ1-1; TRBD1 might be the D (5 bases). This CDR3 is 15 amino acids long. Trimming pared 3 bases from V and 8 bases from J, leaving 19 bases between. Germline values: CDR1 SGHAT, CDR2 FQNNGV. In nucleotides, the CDR3 is TGTGCCAGCAGCTTTGGGGGAGACCCGGTGACAGAAGCTTTCTTT. It specifies CASSFGGDPVTEAFF.

CDR3 protein: CASSLTGGGSPLHF. The DNA for the CDR3 is TGTGCCAGCAGTCTGACAGGGGGTGGTTCACCCCTCCACTTT. The chain is built from TRBV28 and TRBJ1-6, with 9 nucleotides matching TRBD1. Germline trimming cut 5 bases from V and 9 bases from J; bases unmatched to any gene: 5. Germline-derived CDR1 and CDR2 are MDHEN and SYDVKM. The CDR3 is 14 residues long.

This chain links TRBV5-4 with TRBJ1-4; 9 bases align to TRBD1. V was clipped by 3 bases and J by 0 bases; unmatched bases: 6. Germline CDR1 is SGHNT and CDR2 is YYREEE (reference sequence). The CDR3 has 17 residues. This chain's CDR3 is CASSSHRGLTTNEKLFF. Here the CDR3 DNA reads TGTGCCAGCAGCTCCCACAGGGGGCTCACAACTAATGAAAAACTGTTTTTT.

The chain employs TRBV19 and TRBJ2-3; no firm D call. The CDR3 contains 15 residues. Trimming pared 6 bases from V and 0 bases from J, leaving 13 bases between. CDR1 is LNHDA and CDR2 is SQIVND in the germline V gene (reference sequence). The DNA for the CDR3 is TGTGCCAGTAGGAAAAGGTCCACTAGCACAGATACGCAGTATTTT. This translates into CASRKRSTSTDTQYF. Using reference TRBV19 and TRBJ2-3 for the parts outside the CDR3, the full variable domain is DGGITQSPKYLFRKEGQNVTLSCEQNLNHDAMYWYRQDPGQGLRLIYYSQIVNDFQKGDIAEGYSVSREKKESFPLTVTSAQKNPTAFYLCASRKRSTSTDTQYFGPGTRLTVL.

This clone came up once. The chain is built from TRBV7-2 and TRBJ1-2; tentative D call: TRBD1 (5 bases). The V gene's germline CDR1 is SGHTA and CDR2 FQGNSA. The germline V and J ends were trimmed by 3 bases and 7 bases, with 12 bases remaining between them. The length of the CDR3 is 13 residues. The CDR3 DNA is TGTGCCAGCAGCTTCGGAGGTAGGGGTGGCTACACCTTC. Its translation: CASSFGGRGGYTF.

J is TRBJ2-1 and V is TRBV7-2; TRBD2 agrees at 8 bases. The V and J ends lost 0 bases and 4 bases, in that order; junction bases with no gene match: 2. Germline CDR1 SGHTA, CDR2 FQGNSA. The CDR3 length is 15 residues. Written as DNA, the CDR3 is TGTGCCAGCAGCTTAGCAGCGGGGGTATACAATGAGCAGTTCTTC. This codes for CASSLAAGVYNEQFF.

The chain has TRBV15 and TRBJ1-1; D might be TRBD1 (6 bases). The CDR3 runs to 17 residues. Trimming shortened V by 2 bases and J by 2 bases, and 18 bases separated the two germline ends. Germline values: CDR1 LNHNV, CDR2 YYDKDF (reference sequence). The CDR3 sequence is CATSRRGATRKNTEAFF. Here the CDR3 DNA reads TGTGCCACCAGCAGACGGGGGGCAACGAGGAAAAACACTGAAGCTTTCTTT.

This clone was counted once. The junction does not match germline at one end; this may be a read error. The genes are TRBV19 and TRBJ2-3; D not certain. The CDR3 covers 15 residues. Germline CDR1 and CDR2: LNHDA and SQIVND (reference sequence). This CDR3 reads CASSIWGLRTDTQYF. In nucleotides, the CDR3 is TGTGCCAGCAGTATTTGGGGATTACGCACAGATACGCAGTATTTT.

This chain links TRBV2 with TRBJ2-7, with no clear D. Trimming shortened V by 3 bases and J by 5 bases, and 11 bases separated the two germline ends. From germline, CDR1 is SNHLY and CDR2 FYNNEI. CDR3 length equals 13 residues. CDR3 residues: CASSDAGRDEQYF. The CDR3 DNA reads as TGTGCCAGCAGTGACGCTGGCCGAGACGAGCAGTACTTC.

The chain carries TRBV6-5 and TRBJ1-1; 9 nucleotides line up with TRBD1. The V segment lost 0 bases and the J segment 4 bases; nucleotides outside the gene matches: 6. The CDR3 sequence is 16 residues long. Germline CDR1 and CDR2: MNHEY and SVGAGI. In DNA, the CDR3 is TGTGCCAGCAGTTACTCCACAGGGGGCGGTAGCACTGAAGCTTTCTTT. Residues: CASSYSTGGGSTEAFF.

The chain uses TRBV4-1 and TRBJ2-3; 9 bases fit TRBD2. V shed 5 bases and J 4 bases; nucleotides not matched to a gene: 10. CDR1 and CDR2 (germline): MGHRA, YSYEKL. The CDR3 runs 16 residues. The CDR3 loop reads CASSYISGRGADTQYF. The CDR3 DNA is TGCGCCAGCAGCTATATTAGCGGGAGAGGGGCAGATACGCAGTATTTT.

This clone occurred once. The V call is TRBV7-2, the J call TRBJ2-1; possibly TRBD1 for D (5 bases). CDR1 and CDR2 from the germline V gene are SGHTA and FQGNSA. Trimming shortened V by 2 bases and J by 3 bases, and 11 bases separated the two germline ends. This CDR3 spans 15 amino acids. The CDR3 sequence is CASSLFPGYYNEQFF. In DNA form, the CDR3 reads TGTGCCAGCAGCTTATTTCCAGGGTACTACAATGAGCAGTTCTTC.

The V call is TRBV24-1, the J call TRBJ2-3, with 7 bases aligning to TRBD2. From germline, CDR1 is KGHDR and CDR2 SFDVKD. The CDR3 contains 13 residues. Trimming cost V 9 bases and J 3 bases; bases outside gene matches: 5. Written as DNA, the CDR3 is TGTGCCACCGGGGGGGTCGGGACAGATACGCAGTATTTT. This translates into CATGGVGTDTQYF.

J is TRBJ2-5 and V is TRBV6-2 or TRBV6-3; TRBD2 might be the D (5 bases). Germline V CDR1 and CDR2: MNHEY, SVGEGT. The CDR3 spans 11 residues. The V and J ends lost 6 bases and 14 bases respectively, with 16 bases between them. CDR3 sequence reads: CASSHDGNGYF. In DNA, the CDR3 is TGTGCCAGCAGCCACGACGGGAATGGTTACTTC.

The V and J genes are TRBV7-9 and TRBJ1-2; unclear D gene. Germline CDR1 reads SEHNR; CDR2 reads FQNEAQ (reference sequence). This CDR3 is 14 amino acids long. Trimming took 4 bases from V and 4 from J, leaving 13 bases between them. For the CDR3, the DNA is TGTGCCAGCAGCTCTTCACGGGCTATCTATGGCTACACCTTC. Amino acid sequence: CASSSSRAIYGYTF.

This clone occurred once. The chain recombines TRBV11-3 with TRBJ1-6; the D gene is possibly TRBD1 (5 bases). V dropped 5 bases and J dropped 7 bases, with 15 bases sitting between them. Germline V gene data show CDR1 as SGHNT and CDR2 as YENEEA. This CDR3 has 15 amino acids. The CDR3 sequence is CASSGLGGENSPLHF. For the CDR3, the DNA is TGTGCCAGCAGCGGACTGGGAGGGGAGAATTCACCCCTCCACTTT.

The gene calls are TRBV5-1 and TRBJ2-1; 11 nucleotides line up with TRBD2. The CDR3 covers 16 residues. The V and J ends lost 2 bases and 3 bases, in that order; junction bases with no gene match: 4. Germline V gene lookup returns CDR1 SGHRS and CDR2 YFSETQ. CDR3 amino acids: CASSFPSGGFYNEQFF. The DNA for the CDR3 is TGCGCCAGCAGCTTCCCTAGCGGGGGGTTCTACAATGAGCAGTTCTTC.

This chain joins TRBV28 and TRBJ2-7, with a tentative D call TRBD2 (5 bases). The CDR3 extends over 16 amino acids. Trimming shortened V by 2 bases and J by 6 bases, and 20 bases separated the two germline ends. In germline, CDR1 is MDHEN, CDR2 SYDVKM. This chain's CDR3 is CASSLESSPGFCEQYF. The CDR3 DNA sequence: TGTGCCAGCAGTTTAGAGTCGTCGCCGGGGTTTTGCGAGCAGTACTTC.

In this sample, this clone turned up once. The chain links TRBV19 to TRBJ2-3; D is perhaps TRBD2 (5 bases). From germline, CDR1 is LNHDA and CDR2 SQIVND (reference sequence). The CDR3 has 14 amino acids. The V end was cut by 9 bases, the J end by 5 bases, with 18 bases between. In nucleotides, the CDR3 is TGTGCCAGCGATCGCGGACCCGCGGGAGATACGCAGTATTTT. It specifies CASDRGPAGDTQYF. Based on the CDR3 plus reference TRBV19 and TRBJ2-3, the full variable domain is DGGITQSPKYLFRKEGQNVTLSCEQNLNHDAMYWYRQDPGQGLRLIYYSQIVNDFQKGDIAEGYSVSREKKESFPLTVTSAQKNPTAFYLCASDRGPAGDTQYFGPGTRLTVL.

The V gene is TRBV2, the J gene TRBJ1-5; 8 positions match TRBD1. Unmatched junction bases numbered 7, after V lost 6 bases and J lost 6 bases. CDR3 size: 14 residues. Germline V lookup: CDR1 SNHLY, CDR2 FYNNEI. The DNA for the CDR3 is TGTGCCAGCAGGGGACAGGTCGGAAGTCAGCCCCAGCATTTT. Its translation is CASRGQVGSQPQHF.